The 7 T cell receptor beta chains given below trace back to one sample, sequenced in a study of blood T cell repertoires in COVID-19. Some clones are missing from TCRdb's copy, which holds only in-frame ones; the method was immunoSEQ multiplex PCR. The sample lists roughly 200,000 clones, less than 85% occurring once. What was sequenced was peripheral blood. These receptors originate from an older woman with acute or convalescent COVID-19.

Concerning this clone itself: The same CDR3 arises from other DNA sequences in this sample as well. This chain links TRBV5-1 with TRBJ1-4, with 7 bases identical to TRBD1. Germline V CDR1 and CDR2: SGHRS, YFSETQ. V was clipped by 0 bases and J by 7 bases; unmatched bases: 3. The CDR3 contains 14 residues. Here the CDR3 DNA reads TGCGCCAGCAGCTTGGGGCAGGGGGGTGAAAAACTGTTTTTT. Translation gives CASSLGQGGEKLFF.

V and J are TRBV19 and TRBJ1-5; D call uncertain. There are 13 residues in the CDR3. V was cut by 10 bases and J by 7 bases, with 17 bases left in between. Germline V CDR1 and CDR2: LNHDA, SQIVND (reference sequence). The CDR3: CAISVGGVQPQHF. The CDR3 nucleotides read TGTGCCATCAGCGTGGGAGGAGTACAGCCCCAGCATTTT.

This clone appeared a few times. Other nucleotide sequences from this sample produce the same CDR3. The J gene is TRBJ1-2, the V gene TRBV27; TRBD1 matches 7 bases. Germline V gives CDR1 MNHEY, CDR2 SMNVEV (reference sequence). Unmatched junction bases numbered 8, after V lost 5 bases and J lost 2 bases. The CDR3 length is 15 residues. Here the CDR3 reads CASSPTPTGNYGYTF. DNA for the CDR3: TGTGCCAGCAGTCCAACCCCGACAGGGAACTATGGCTACACCTTC.

A single count supports this clone. The chain recombines TRBV6-6 with TRBJ1-5, with 9 positions matching TRBD1. V shed 7 bases, J shed 8 bases, and the junction held 6 bases outside the gene matches. This CDR3 has 13 residues. The V gene's germline CDR1 is MNHNY and CDR2 SVGAGI (reference sequence). CDR3 nucleotides: TGTGCCAGCAACCACAGGGGGCTTGAGCCCCAGCATTTT. Encoded protein: CASNHRGLEPQHF.

The chain links TRBV2 to TRBJ1-1; 11 bases map to TRBD1. The CDR3 is 14 amino acids. CDR1 is SNHLY, CDR2 FYNNEI, per germline. The ends lost 7 bases at V and 6 bases at J; junction bases unmatched: 7. CDR3 region: CASTSGTGGPEAFF. The CDR3 nucleotides are TGTGCCAGCACCTCGGGGACAGGGGGGCCTGAAGCTTTCTTT.

This chain joins TRBV2 and TRBJ2-7, with TRBD2 matching 7 bases. The CDR3 is 15 amino acids. CDR1 and CDR2 from the germline V gene are SNHLY and FYNNEI. With 2 bases clipped from V and 6 bases from J, the junction kept 10 bases outside the gene matches. The CDR3 coding sequence is TGTGCCAGCAGTGAAAGGGAGACTAGCACCTCCGAGCAGTACTTC. Its protein product is CASSERETSTSEQYF. The full variable domain, with the rest looked up from reference TRBV2 and TRBJ2-7, is EPEVTQTPSHQVTQMGQEVILRCVPISNHLYFYWYRQILGQKVEFLVSFYNNEISEKSEIFDDQFSVERPDGSNFTLKIRSTKLEDSAMYFCASSERETSTSEQYFGPGTRLTVT.

The V call is TRBV5-1, the J call TRBJ1-3; D is unclear. Germline V gene lookup returns CDR1 SGHRS and CDR2 YFSETQ. V gave up 3 bases and J gave up 0 bases, with 7 bases separating them. This CDR3 spans 14 amino acids. The CDR3 DNA is TGCGCCAGCAGCTCAGACACCTCTGGAAACACCATATATTTT. Translated: CASSSDTSGNTIYF.